Below, one T cell receptor (beta chain) is given with its context. Its antigen is unidentified. TCRdb used MiXCR to reprocess the 5' RACE reads, holding one entry per CDR3 protein. Here the sample spans 45,000 or so distinct CDR3 sequences, around 6.1% being singletons. The entry originates in a study of T-cell memory formation after mild COVID-19. For the study at large: TCR clusters were mostly donor specific. Study conclusions and caveats: The pre-infection memory compartment contained some responding clones, suggesting cross-reactive memory joined.

V lost 4 bases and J 1 base, leaving 26 bases between the germline ends. The germline CDR1 and CDR2 sequences are SGHRS and YFSETQ. CDR3 size: 19 residues. Sequenced sample: PBMCs or a T cell subset sorted from them (not recorded which). The chain links TRBV5-1 to TRBJ1-1, with D perhaps TRBD1 (5 bases). The sequence was collected from an adult who had mild COVID-19 (a few samples of this study predate the infection). Cell type and time point are not known. This CDR3 is CASSMDGPGRKDGNTEAFF. CDR3 DNA sequence: TGCGCCAGCAGCATGGACGGACCGGGACGTAAAGATGGGAACACTGAAGCTTTCTTT. The variable domain in full, completed from reference TRBV5-1 and TRBJ1-1, reads KAGVTQTPRYLIKTRGQQVTLSCSPISGHRSVSWYQQTPGQGLQFLFEYFSETQRNKGNFPGRFSGRQFSNSRSEMNVSTLELGDSALYLCASSMDGPGRKDGNTEAFFGQGTRLTVV.